Here is one T cell receptor (gamma chain) with its context. Its antigen specificity is not known. No clone much larger than this one lies a single base away; base qualities are absent. The library came from PCR. The instrument given in TCRdb is Illumina MiSeq. TCRdb reprocessed the public reads with the caller CATT; rows with the same DNA were merged afterwards. The sample table contains fewer than 3,500 gamma-chain clones; only one count was recorded for roughly 5.2% of them. About 13% of the sample comes from the top ten. The sample originates from a study of human gamma delta and Vdelta1 T cells (dated by TCRdb to 2016 to 2019). In terms of the full investigation: The study investigated Delta One T cells, Vd1+ gamma-delta T cells, as cytotoxic effectors against acute myeloid leukemia.

The germline V gene (reference sequence) sets CDR1 to GITISATS and CDR2 to ISYDGTV. The CDR3 runs 11 residues from the cysteine to the phenylalanine. Only CDR3 DNA remains: 33 bases, in frame from the first base. The germline V and J ends show losses of 12 bases and 7 bases respectively, and no gene match explains 12 bases of the junction. The origin of this receptor is a human donor in good health. The sequence joins TRGV9 to TRGJ1 or TRGJ2. TCRdb is silent on the J gene; assignment here came from matching the DNA to germline. Specimen: naive CD27+ Vdelta1 gamma-delta T cells from blood. The CDR3 loop reads CAEGKRYKKLF. The DNA reads TGTGCCGAGGGGAAACGATATAAGAAACTCTTT.